A selection of T cell receptor beta chains follows, all from one sample in a study of T cell repertoires in cytomegalovirus infection. TCRdb processed the reads anew with MiXCR; each CDR3 protein has one entry. The sample lists about 230,000 distinct CDR3 sequences, 6.5% occurring once. Sequencing used PBMCs. The receptors derive from a human donor in good health (CMV status not recorded). Some clones in this sample may be carry-over from other donors' samples. CDR3s include the opening cysteine and the closing phenylalanine or tryptophan.

v_call cdr3_aa
TRBV20-1 CSARSSWETQYF
TRBV29-1 CSAFGGDETQYF
TRBV29-1 CSVERGTGRTLRGEAFF
TRBV7-2 CASSLSGSTGELFF
TRBV7-2 CASSLGSLYQPQHF
TRBV20-1 CSARDGARGRDSPLHF
TRBV12-3/TRBV12-4 CASSFDGEKLFF
TRBV28 CASSLLETGILTDTQYF
TRBV2 CASSVGGEQYF
TRBV20-1 CSASRDRTGLRYNEQFF
TRBV28 CASSSGTLKTGELFF
TRBV28 CASSLSLADTQYF
TRBV7-9 CASGFGTGEQFF
TRBV7-2 CASSFTGASNYGYTF
TRBV7-2 CASSLVGQGTSSNQPQHF